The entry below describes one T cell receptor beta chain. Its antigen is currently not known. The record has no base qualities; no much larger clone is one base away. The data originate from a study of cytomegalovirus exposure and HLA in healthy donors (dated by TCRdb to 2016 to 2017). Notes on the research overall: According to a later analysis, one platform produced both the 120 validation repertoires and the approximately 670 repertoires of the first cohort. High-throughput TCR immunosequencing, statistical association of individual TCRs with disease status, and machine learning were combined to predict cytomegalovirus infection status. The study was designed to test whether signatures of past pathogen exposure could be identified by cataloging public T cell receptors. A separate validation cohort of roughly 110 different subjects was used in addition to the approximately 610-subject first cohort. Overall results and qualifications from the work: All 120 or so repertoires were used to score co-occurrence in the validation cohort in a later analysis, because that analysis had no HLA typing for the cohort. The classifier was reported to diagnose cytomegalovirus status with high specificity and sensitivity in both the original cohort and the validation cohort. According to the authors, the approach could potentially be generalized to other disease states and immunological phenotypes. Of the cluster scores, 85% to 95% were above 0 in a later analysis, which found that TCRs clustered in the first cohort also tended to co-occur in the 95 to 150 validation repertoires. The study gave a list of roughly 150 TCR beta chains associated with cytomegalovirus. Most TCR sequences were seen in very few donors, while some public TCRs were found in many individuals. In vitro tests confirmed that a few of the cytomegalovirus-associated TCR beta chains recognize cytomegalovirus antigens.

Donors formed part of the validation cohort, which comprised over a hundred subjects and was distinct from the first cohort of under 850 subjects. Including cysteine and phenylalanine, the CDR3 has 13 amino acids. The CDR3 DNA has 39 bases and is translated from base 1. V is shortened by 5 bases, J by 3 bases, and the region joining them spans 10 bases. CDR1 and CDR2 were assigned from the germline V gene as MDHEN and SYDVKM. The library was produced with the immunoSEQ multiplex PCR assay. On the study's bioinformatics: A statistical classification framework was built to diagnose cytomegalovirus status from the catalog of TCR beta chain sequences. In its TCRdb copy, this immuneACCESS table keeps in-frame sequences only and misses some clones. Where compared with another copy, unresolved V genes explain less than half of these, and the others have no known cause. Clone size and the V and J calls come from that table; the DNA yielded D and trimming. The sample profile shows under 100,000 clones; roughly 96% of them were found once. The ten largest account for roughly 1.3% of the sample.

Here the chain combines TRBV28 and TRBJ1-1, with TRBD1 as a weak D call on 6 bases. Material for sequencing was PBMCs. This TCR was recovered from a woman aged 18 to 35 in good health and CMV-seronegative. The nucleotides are TGTGCCAGCAGTGATAACAGGGACACTGAAGCTTTCTTT. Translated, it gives CASSDNRDTEAFF.